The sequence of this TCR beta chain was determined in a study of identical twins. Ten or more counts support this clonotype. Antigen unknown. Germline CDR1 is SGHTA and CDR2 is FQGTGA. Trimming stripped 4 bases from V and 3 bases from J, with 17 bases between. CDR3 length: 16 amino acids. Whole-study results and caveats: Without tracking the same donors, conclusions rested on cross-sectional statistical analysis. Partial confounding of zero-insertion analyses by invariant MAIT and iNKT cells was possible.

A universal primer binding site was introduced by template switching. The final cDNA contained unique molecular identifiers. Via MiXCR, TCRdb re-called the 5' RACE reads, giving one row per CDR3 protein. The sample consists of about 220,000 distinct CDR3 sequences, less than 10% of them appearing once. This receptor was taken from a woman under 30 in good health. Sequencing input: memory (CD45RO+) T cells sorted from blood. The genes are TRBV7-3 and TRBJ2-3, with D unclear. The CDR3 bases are TGTGCCAGCAGCTCAAATCACTTAGACTGGACAGATACGCAGTATTTT. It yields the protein CASSSNHLDWTDTQYF.